This is a list of T cell receptor beta chains from one sample in a study of cytomegalovirus exposure and HLA in healthy donors. This table comes from immunoSEQ multiplex PCR, and its TCRdb copy is limited to in-frame clones, with some not included. This table has roughly 100,000 clones, 60% to 75% appearing once. The sample taken for sequencing was PBMCs. These receptors were collected from a male donor in good health and CMV-seropositive. Both conserved end residues are part of each CDR3. Fields, in order: J gene, D gene, clone size, V gene, CDR3 protein, CDR3 DNA. The D gene is left open where the match is weak. The size entry is marked missing in some rows and otherwise reads once, few, many or a size class.

TRBJ1-2 | NA | NA | TRBV28 | CASSLLRANYGYTF | TGTGCCAGCAGTTTACTTAGAGCCAACTATGGCTACACCTTC
TRBJ1-1 | NA | NA | TRBV27 | CASSLWGANTEAFF | TGTGCCAGCAGTTTATGGGGAGCGAACACTGAAGCTTTCTTT
TRBJ1-1 | NA | NA | TRBV4-3 | CASSQDQGLFTEAFF | TGCGCCAGCAGCCAAGACCAGGGGCTTTTCACTGAAGCTTTCTTT
TRBJ2-5 | TRBD1 | NA | TRBV11-2 | CASSPGGIGTQYF | TGTGCCAGCAGCCCAGGGGGTATTGGGACCCAGTACTTC
TRBJ1-3 | TRBD1 | NA | TRBV28 | CASRVTGEVSGNTIYF | TGTGCCAGCAGAGTCACAGGGGAGGTCTCTGGAAACACCATATATTTT
TRBJ1-1 | NA | once | TRBV21-1 | CASSKALLRNTEAFF | TGTGCCAGCAGCAAAGCCCTTTTGAGGAACACTGAAGCTTTCTTT
TRBJ2-5 | TRBD2 | NA | TRBV9 | CASSGQRGGPETQYF | TGTGCCAGCAGCGGACAGCGGGGGGGCCCGGAGACCCAGTACTTC
TRBJ2-7 | NA | NA | TRBV28 | CASSRRGASSYEQYF | TGTGCCAGCAGTAGACGCGGGGCTAGCTCCTACGAGCAGTACTTC
TRBJ1-1 | NA | NA | TRBV9 | CASTKTGANTEAFF | TGTGCCAGCACGAAGACAGGAGCGAACACTGAAGCTTTCTTT